Listed here are 25 T cell receptor beta chains from one sample, sequenced in a study of blood T cells in healthy people across ages. It was with a sample-barcoded 5' primer and a J-beta primer mix that a second PCR of roughly 7 to 12 cycles was run. TCRdb re-derived calls from the 5' RACE reads in MiXCR, one entry per CDR3 protein. The table includes roughly 800,000 distinct CDR3 sequences, 20% to 25% detected once. The same data also went into a second study, on T cells of mothers and their children.

Material for sequencing was blood. The receptors were gathered from a boy between 10 and 17 years old in good health.

This clonotype was seen at least ten times. The chain links TRBV19 to TRBJ2-1; D unclear. The CDR3 runs 13 residues. Germline V CDR1 and CDR2: LNHDA, SQIVND (reference sequence). V was shortened by 3 bases and J by 4 bases, with 7 bases between the two germline ends. In DNA form, the CDR3 reads TGTGCCAGTAGTATTTCCTCTTACAATGAGCAGTTCTTC. Translated, it gives CASSISSYNEQFF.

The chain carries TRBV12-3 or TRBV12-4 and TRBJ2-1; D might be TRBD2 (5 bases). The germline V and J ends were trimmed by 5 bases and 0 bases, with 17 bases remaining between them. The CDR3 extends over 17 amino acids. CDR3 protein: CASSRDFDMSSYNEQFF. In DNA form, the CDR3 reads TGTGCCAGCAGTCGGGATTTTGATATGAGCTCCTACAATGAGCAGTTCTTC.

The CDR3: CASSPQGTDEKLFF. In DNA form, the CDR3 reads TGCGCCAGCAGCCCGCAGGGGACGGATGAAAAACTGTTTTTT. V and J are TRBV5-1 and TRBJ1-4, with D perhaps matching TRBD1 (6 bases). Trimming removed 4 bases at V and 6 bases at J, with 13 bases between. This CDR3 is 14 amino acids long. CDR1 is SGHRS, CDR2 YFSETQ, per germline.

This clonotype was seen many times. The genes are TRBV20-1 and TRBJ2-5; D ambiguous. The J call may be in error: the DNA end matches TRBJ2-7 better. The CDR3 consists of 13 residues. The V gene's germline CDR1 is DFQATT and CDR2 SNEGSKA (reference sequence). Here the CDR3 reads CSARATAAYEQYF. The CDR3 DNA reads as TGCAGTGCTAGAGCCACAGCAGCCTACGAGCAGTACTTC.

This clonotype appeared a few times. The genes are TRBV5-1 and TRBJ2-5; 16 bases line up with TRBD2. V was clipped by 7 bases and J by 4 bases; unmatched bases: 13. This CDR3 comprises 18 residues. CDR1 and CDR2 from the germline V gene are SGHRS and YFSETQ. The CDR3, as DNA: TGCGCCAGCCGACCGGGACTAGCGGGGGGGCGCTTGAGAGAGACCCAGTACTTC. This encodes CASRPGLAGGRLRETQYF.

The chain combines TRBV7-3 with TRBJ2-6; D gene unclear. This CDR3 region has 18 residues. Trimming took off 2 bases at V and 2 bases at J, with 16 bases between the two ends. Looked up from germline, CDR1 is SGHTA and CDR2 is FQGTGA. As DNA, the CDR3 is TGTGCCAGCAGCTTACCCCGTCCAGCACAGACTGGGGCCAACGTCCTGACTTTC. It translates to CASSLPRPAQTGANVLTF.

This sequence joins TRBV12-3 or TRBV12-4 and TRBJ2-7; a weak D match, TRBD1 (6 bases). The CDR3 spans 14 residues. Trimming cost V 3 bases and J 2 bases, with 11 bases left between them. CDR3 nucleotides: TGTGCCAGCAGTTTTCAGGGGCATGCCTACGAGCAGTACTTC. Translation gives CASSFQGHAYEQYF.

The rearrangement links TRBV12-3 or TRBV12-4 to TRBJ1-2; possibly TRBD1 for D (6 bases). V dropped 3 bases and J dropped 4 bases, with 15 bases sitting between them. This CDR3 is 15 amino acids long. This CDR3 is CASSLVSGAVYGYTF. CDR3 bases: TGTGCCAGCAGTTTGGTTTCGGGGGCTGTCTATGGCTACACCTTC.

This sequence joins TRBV7-8 and TRBJ1-4; D remains unclear. The CDR3 runs 17 residues. V lost 4 bases and J 0 bases, leaving 15 bases between the germline ends. CDR1 is SGHVS and CDR2 is FQNEAQ in the germline V gene. CDR3 sequence reads: CASSSYGRVATNEKLFF. CDR3 sequence (DNA): TGTGCCAGCAGCTCCTATGGACGGGTTGCAACTAATGAAAAACTGTTTTTT.

The rearrangement uses TRBV28 and TRBJ2-3; possible D gene TRBD1, 6 bases. The CDR3 extends over 15 amino acids. CDR1 is MDHEN and CDR2 is SYDVKM in the germline V gene. V lost 5 bases and J lost 6, with 18 bases in between. Written as DNA, the CDR3 is TGTGCCAGCAGTCCAACAGGGCTCAAGGGTGATACGCAGTATTTT. It translates to CASSPTGLKGDTQYF.

Note on this clonotype: At one of its ends the junction is not consistent with the germline gene, which may arise from a read error. The rearrangement links TRBV12-3 or TRBV12-4 to TRBJ2-5; 10 nucleotides agree with TRBD2. CDR3 length: 15 amino acids. In nucleotides, the CDR3 is TGTGCCGGCAGTCCTACTAGCGGGGTGTGGGAGACCCAGTACTTC. This translates into CAGSPTSGVWETQYF.

V is TRBV10-2 and J is TRBJ1-6, with D perhaps TRBD1 (6 bases). V shed 7 bases and J shed 7 bases, with 11 bases lying between them. Germline CDR1 reads WSHSY; CDR2 reads SAAADI. There are 13 residues in the CDR3. CDR3 in DNA: TGCGCCAGCAATCAAGGGGGGAATTCACCCCTCCACTTT. Translation gives CASNQGGNSPLHF.

This clonotype was detected only a few times. V is TRBV7-9 and J is TRBJ1-2; a weak D match, TRBD1 (5 bases). CDR1 is SEHNR and CDR2 is FQNEAQ in the germline V gene (reference sequence). This CDR3 has 14 residues. V was shortened by 0 bases and J by 8 bases, with 13 bases between the two germline ends. The CDR3 region is CASSLALGGDGYTF. The CDR3 DNA is TGTGCCAGCAGCTTAGCGCTCGGGGGAGACGGCTACACCTTC.

The J gene is TRBJ2-7, the V gene TRBV4-3, with 9 bases aligning to TRBD2. The germline gives CDR1 LGHNA, CDR2 YSLEER. The CDR3 is 14 residues long. Losses at the gene ends were 3 bases for V and 4 bases for J; bases not matched to a gene: 4. CDR3 sequence reads: CASSQGTSRYEQYF. In DNA, the CDR3 is TGCGCCAGCAGCCAGGGGACTAGCAGATACGAGCAGTACTTC.

The V call is TRBV29-1, the J call TRBJ2-1, with D perhaps matching TRBD2 (6 bases). The V gene lost 4 bases and the J gene lost 2 bases, with 12 bases spanning the gap. The V gene's germline CDR1 is SQVTM and CDR2 ANQGSEA. The CDR3 length is 14 residues. CDR3 in DNA: TGCAGCGTTGGGGGGGTGGGGGCCTACAATGAGCAGTTCTTC. This codes for CSVGGVGAYNEQFF.

This clonotype was observed a handful of times. This rearrangement joins TRBV7-9 to TRBJ2-5, with 9 bases aligning to TRBD2. Germline V CDR1 and CDR2: SEHNR, FQNEAQ (reference sequence). CDR3 length equals 16 residues. Unmatched junction bases numbered 4, after V lost 1 base and J lost 1 base. The DNA for the CDR3 is TGTGCCAGCAGCTTAGGGGCGGGAGGGCCCCAAGAGACCCAGTACTTC. This translates into CASSLGAGGPQETQYF.

This clonotype was counted only a few times. This chain joins TRBV6-4 and TRBJ2-5; D gene ambiguous. The V and J ends lost 0 bases and 3 bases respectively, with 17 bases between them. The CDR3 spans 17 residues. The germline gives CDR1 MRHNA, CDR2 SNTAGT. This chain's CDR3 is CASSDSCELGLKETQYF. As DNA, the CDR3 is TGTGCCAGCAGTGACTCATGCGAATTAGGCCTAAAAGAGACCCAGTACTTC.

This chain joins TRBV29-1 and TRBJ1-1, with D hard to call. Germline V gene lookup returns CDR1 SQVTM and CDR2 ANQGSEA. The CDR3 is 13 residues long. Trimming left V 4 bases short and J 5 bases short, with 14 bases between. The CDR3 coding sequence is TGCAGCGTTGCCCGAAGGGCTTCGACTGAAGCTTTCTTT. Translating gives CSVARRASTEAFF. The full variable domain, completed using reference TRBV29-1 and TRBJ1-1, is SAVISQKPSRDICQRGTSLTIQCQVDSQVTMMFWYRQQPGQSLTLIATANQGSEATYESGFVIDKFPISRPNLTFSTLTVSNMSPEDSSIYLCSVARRASTEAFFGQGTRLTVV.

The chain carries TRBV9 and TRBJ2-7; 10 bases match TRBD1. Germline V lookup: CDR1 SGDLS, CDR2 YYNGEE. The CDR3 spans 15 residues. Trimming at V came to 0 bases and at J to 7 bases, leaving 7 bases not matched to a gene. CDR3 in DNA: TGTGCCAGCAGCGTAGCAGGACAGGGGGTTTGGGAGCAGTACTTC. It encodes CASSVAGQGVWEQYF.

Only a few counts were recorded for this clonotype. J is TRBJ2-3 and V is TRBV7-8; TRBD2 matches 13 bases. V lost 5 bases to trimming and J lost 7 bases; unmatched junction nucleotides: 6. This CDR3 comprises 15 residues. Germline V lookup: CDR1 SGHVS, CDR2 FQNEAQ. The CDR3 sequence is CASSLGLAGDHTQYF. The CDR3 DNA sequence: TGTGCCAGCAGCCTTGGACTAGCGGGAGATCATACGCAGTATTTT.

This clonotype was detected once. This rearrangement joins TRBV19 to TRBJ2-7; D gene unclear. The DNA matches TRBJ2-1 better at its end, which makes the J call doubtful. CDR3 length: 16 amino acids. Germline-derived CDR1 and CDR2 are LNHDA and SQIVND (reference sequence). Here the CDR3 reads CASSILSSLTYNEQFF. CDR3 nucleotide sequence: TGTGCCAGTAGTATATTGTCCAGCCTAACCTACAATGAGCAGTTCTTC.

This chain links TRBV7-8 with TRBJ2-5; 14 positions agree with TRBD2. Germline-derived CDR1 and CDR2 are SGHVS and FQNEAQ. The CDR3 runs 19 residues. The junction had 8 bases not matched to a gene; V was cut back by 1 base and J by 1 base. As DNA, the CDR3 is TGTGCCAGCAGCTTAGGACCGGGACTAGCGGGAGCCGGCCAAGAGACCCAGTACTTC. As protein: CASSLGPGLAGAGQETQYF.

The chain has TRBV28 and TRBJ2-7; 7 bases line up with TRBD1. Unmatched junction bases numbered 15, after V lost 3 bases and J lost 1 base. Germline V CDR1 and CDR2: MDHEN, SYDVKM. The CDR3 spans 18 residues. Here the CDR3 reads CASSLSSPGTAPSYEQYF. The CDR3 DNA reads TGTGCCAGCAGTTTGTCCTCACCCGGGACAGCGCCTTCCTACGAGCAGTACTTC.

This clonotype was counted a few times. The chain couples TRBV20-1 to TRBJ2-5, with 10 bases fitting TRBD2. TRBJ2-1 explains the end of the DNA better; the J call may be wrong. There are 13 residues in the CDR3. Germline V gene sequence: CDR1 DFQATT, CDR2 SNEGSKA (reference sequence). In DNA form, the CDR3 reads TGCAGTGCTAGATACAGCGGGAGGGTTGAGCAGTTCTTC. Residues: CSARYSGRVEQFF.

This sequence joins TRBV4-1 and TRBJ2-3, with unresolved D. The V end lost 0 bases, the J end lost 2 bases, and 12 bases lay between the germline ends. Germline assignment: CDR1 MGHRA and CDR2 YSYEKL. The CDR3 spans 16 residues. This CDR3 reads CASSQDLSVNTDTQYF. CDR3 bases: TGCGCCAGCAGCCAAGATTTAAGCGTAAACACAGATACGCAGTATTTT.